The entry that follows covers one T cell receptor beta chain sequence. This entry is derived from a study of blood T cell repertoires in COVID-19. Germline CDR1 SGDLS, CDR2 YYNGEE. CDR3 length: 13 amino acids. V dropped 7 bases and J dropped 2 bases, with 12 bases sitting between them. Sequencing was performed with immunoSEQ multiplex PCR; in TCRdb, only in-frame clones are kept and a portion is missing. The table includes about 200,000 clones, 86% detected once. The source material was PBMCs or T cells enriched from blood (not recorded which). This TCR was recovered from a man aged 35-49 years with acute COVID-19. The rearrangement uses TRBV9 and TRBJ1-1, with D possibly matching TRBD1 (6 bases). CDR3 nucleotides: TGTGCCAGCGCTAGCGGGGGCAACACTGAAGCTTTCTTT. Protein: CASASGGNTEAFF.